The T cell receptor (beta chain) described here comes from a study of shared clonotypes between healthy human individuals. Findings of the study overall: Sequencing depth was expected to affect clonotype sharing among donors.

CD45RO-negative, CCR7-selected cells formed the naive CD8 fraction, which excluded terminally differentiated effector memory CD45RA+ cells. V lost 2 bases and J 1 base, leaving 14 bases between the germline ends. In germline, CDR1 is KGHSH, CDR2 LQKENI. The CDR3 is 16 residues long. Of note for this clone: Its cognate antigen is unknown.

For each subset, genomic DNA was distributed in equal portions over several immunoSEQ plates. Only in-frame clones appear in the TCRdb table, and some are missing; sequencing was by immunoSEQ multiplex PCR. The sample holds about 2.2 million clones, around 95% seen once. This TCR was recovered from a young man in good health. Some clones in this sample may be carry-over from other donors' samples. The material sequenced was naive CD8+ T cells from PBMCs. The chain combines TRBV18 with TRBJ1-2, with a possible D match to TRBD1 (6 bases). In DNA form, the CDR3 reads TGTGCCAGCTCACCAACGGGGGGCGGAGTTAACTATGGCTACACCTTC. Residues: CASSPTGGGVNYGYTF.